One and the same sample provided the 3 T cell receptor beta chains below, sequenced in a study of CD8+ T cells in alopecia areata. RNA extraction and reverse transcription yielded cDNA as sequencing template. The table came from immunoSEQ multiplex PCR; TCRdb's copy has only in-frame clones and leaves some out. Of about 180,000 clones listed, roughly 46% are singletons. As to treatment: oral pan-JAK inhibitor, 5-10 mg twice daily. The material was CD8+ T cells sorted from blood, obtained around week 53, from a patient treated with tofacitinib. The receptors here all came from a human donor with alopecia areata.

This clone was counted between two and nine times. The genes are TRBV5-8 and TRBJ1-1; tentative D call: TRBD1 (5 bases). Germline-derived CDR1 and CDR2 are SGHTS and YDEGEE. Trimming pared 2 bases from V and 1 base from J, leaving 12 bases between. CDR3 size: 15 residues. The CDR3 sequence: CASSLVPQGNTEAFF. As DNA, the CDR3 is TGTGCCAGCAGCTTAGTCCCGCAGGGGAACACTGAAGCTTTCTTT.

The rearrangement links TRBV4-1 to TRBJ2-2; tentatively, D is TRBD1 (6 bases). Trimming shortened V by 1 base and J by 6 bases, and 12 bases separated the two germline ends. The CDR3 length is 15 residues. Germline CDR1 and CDR2: MGHRA and YSYEKL. The CDR3 protein is CASSQVPGDPGELFF. As DNA, the CDR3 is TGCGCCAGCAGCCAAGTTCCAGGGGATCCCGGGGAGCTGTTTTTT.

The rearrangement links TRBV19 to TRBJ2-5, with D perhaps TRBD1 or TRBD2 (5 bases each). The CDR3 has 13 residues. Germline assignment: CDR1 LNHDA and CDR2 SQIVND (reference sequence). Trimming took off 8 bases at V and 5 bases at J, with 15 bases between the two ends. The CDR3 nucleotides are TGTGCCAGTGCCTGGGGGTTGTGGGAGACCCAGTACTTC. Translated, it gives CASAWGLWETQYF.